The sequence of this T cell receptor (beta chain) was determined in a study of cytomegalovirus exposure and HLA in healthy donors. Vbeta (60) and Jbeta (13) primers were used in the PCR. Original data processing: A later analysis counted approximately 80 million unique TCR beta chains, around 10 million shared. Measured with immunoSEQ multiplex PCR; TCRdb has only the in-frame clones, and not every one. The V and J calls and clone size are taken from that table; D and trimming were inferred from the DNA. The sample shows 110,000 to 150,000 clones, roughly 85% of them seen only once. Regarding this clone: Its antigen is unknown.

General study findings and limits: The study put under 200 TCR beta chains on its list as cytomegalovirus-associated.

The CDR3 loop spans 13 amino acids. Germline V CDR1 and CDR2: WNHNN, SYGVQD (reference sequence). Trimming removed 0 bases from V and 8 bases from J, with 10 bases in between. The rearrangement uses TRBV10-1 and TRBJ1-1; no firm D call. This TCR came from a woman in her thirties in good health and CMV-seronegative. Sequenced: PBMCs. The CDR3 nucleotides are TGCGCCAGCAGTGAGTCGAGGGCAAAGGAAGCTTTCTTT. It encodes CASSESRAKEAFF.